The rows below give T cell receptor beta chains drawn from one sample of a study of T cell responses to AZD1222 COVID-19 vaccine. TCRdb's table, derived via immunoSEQ multiplex PCR, lists solely in-frame clones and lacks some. The table records about 180,000 clones, around 94% of them present only once. Source: peripheral blood, taken 28 days after the second AZD1222 dose. All receptors come from an adult who received the AZD1222 COVID-19 vaccine. Both conserved end residues are part of each CDR3. D genes are given only for firm matches. Some rows have no size entry. The others give once, few or many, or a class for an expanded clone.

J: TRBJ1-4; size: NA; V: TRBV13; D: NA; CDR3: CASSSRGEKLFF; DNA: TGTGCCAGCAGCTCGAGGGGTGAAAAACTGTTTTTT
J: TRBJ2-7; size: once; V: TRBV30; D: NA; CDR3: CAWSGSNEQYF; DNA: TGTGCCTGGAGCGGGAGCAACGAGCAGTACTTC
J: TRBJ1-1; size: NA; V: TRBV19; D: NA; CDR3: CASSIPGATEAFF; DNA: TGTGCCAGTAGCATCCCAGGGGCCACTGAAGCTTTCTTT
J: TRBJ1-2; size: once; V: TRBV5-8; D: NA; CDR3: CASSLGAGTDYGYTF; DNA: TGTGCCAGCAGCTTGGGGGCCGGGACGGACTATGGCTACACCTTC
J: TRBJ1-2; size: NA; V: TRBV5-6; D: NA; CDR3: CASSYPGAEEANYGYTF; DNA: TGTGCCAGCAGTTATCCCGGAGCCGAGGAGGCGAACTATGGCTACACCTTC
J: TRBJ1-2; size: once; V: TRBV25-1; D: NA; CDR3: CASSESGGLTGYTF; DNA: TGTGCCAGCAGTGAATCTGGGGGGTTGACGGGCTACACCTTC
J: TRBJ1-5; size: NA; V: TRBV29-1; D: NA; CDR3: CSVLGGGGQPQHF; DNA: TGCAGCGTCCTTGGGGGGGGCGGTCAGCCCCAGCATTTT
J: TRBJ2-3; size: NA; V: TRBV10-3; D: NA; CDR3: CAIRYSKTGTDTQYF; DNA: TGTGCCATCAGGTATTCCAAAACGGGGACAGATACGCAGTATTTT
J: TRBJ2-1; size: NA; V: TRBV12-5; D: NA; CDR3: CASGLLVSGTVSYNEQFF; DNA: TGTGCTAGTGGTTTGCTTGTCTCCGGGACTGTCTCCTACAATGAGCAGTTCTTC
J: TRBJ2-7; size: NA; V: TRBV2; D: NA; CDR3: CASSEPTVNPEQYF; DNA: TGTGCCAGCAGTGAGCCAACGGTTAATCCCGAGCAGTACTTC
J: TRBJ1-1; size: few; V: TRBV19; D: NA; CDR3: CASSPAGTRAFF; DNA: TGTGCCAGTAGTCCTGCCGGGACGAGAGCTTTCTTT
J: TRBJ2-1; size: NA; V: TRBV9; D: NA; CDR3: CASSDPITINEQFF; DNA: TGTGCCAGCAGCGATCCTATAACTATCAATGAGCAGTTCTTC
J: TRBJ2-5; size: NA; V: TRBV11-2; D: NA; CDR3: CASSSFGGAGETQYF; DNA: TGTGCCAGCAGCTCCTTTGGGGGGGCGGGTGAGACCCAGTACTTC
J: TRBJ2-3; size: NA; V: TRBV5-8; D: TRBD2; CDR3: CASSYGLAGGLDTQYF; DNA: TGTGCCAGCAGCTATGGACTAGCGGGGGGGTTAGATACGCAGTATTTT
J: TRBJ1-6; size: NA; V: TRBV3-1/TRBV3-2; D: NA; CDR3: CATLKDRGSPLHF; DNA: TGTGCCACCTTGAAGGACCGAGGTTCACCCCTCCACTTT
J: TRBJ2-3; size: NA; V: TRBV24-1; D: NA; CDR3: CATSDLDTQYF; DNA: TGTGCCACCAGTGATTTGGATACGCAGTATTTT
J: TRBJ1-5; size: NA; V: TRBV7-3; D: NA; CDR3: CASSLHIGGDKYSNQPQHF; DNA: TGTGCCAGCAGCTTACATATCGGAGGGGACAAGTATAGCAATCAGCCCCAGCATTTT
J: TRBJ1-1; size: NA; V: TRBV25-1; D: NA; CDR3: CASSDPWAGVAAFF; DNA: TGTGCCAGCAGTGATCCCTGGGCAGGGGTCGCAGCTTTCTTT
J: TRBJ2-6; size: few; V: TRBV7-2; D: NA; CDR3: CASSPRRGTANVLTF; DNA: TGTGCCAGCAGCCCCCGAAGGGGGACTGCCAACGTCCTGACTTTC
J: TRBJ2-5; size: once; V: TRBV19; D: TRBD1; CDR3: CASSISTGGETQYF; DNA: TGTGCCAGTAGTATATCAACAGGGGGAGAGACCCAGTACTTC
J: TRBJ1-6; size: once; V: TRBV28; D: NA; CDR3: CASSLGRSPNSPLHF; DNA: TGTGCCAGCAGTTTAGGCCGCTCCCCCAATTCACCCCTCCACTTT
J: TRBJ2-5; size: NA; V: TRBV7-8; D: NA; CDR3: CASSLEVQGMSETQYF; DNA: TGTGCCAGCAGCTTAGAGGTTCAGGGGATGTCGGAGACCCAGTACTTC
J: TRBJ2-5; size: NA; V: TRBV4-3; D: NA; CDR3: CASSQDMAKTQYF; DNA: TGCGCCAGCAGCCAAGATATGGCGAAGACCCAGTACTTC
J: TRBJ2-3; size: NA; V: TRBV15; D: NA; CDR3: CATIPGDSTDTQYF; DNA: TGTGCCACCATCCCAGGGGATAGCACAGATACGCAGTATTTT
J: TRBJ2-1; size: once; V: TRBV3-1/TRBV3-2; D: TRBD2; CDR3: CATGGAGGRVDEQFF; DNA: TGTGCCACGGGAGGGGCGGGAGGCCGCGTCGATGAGCAGTTCTTC
J: TRBJ1-6; size: NA; V: TRBV13; D: TRBD1; CDR3: CASSSGTGVSPLHF; DNA: TGTGCCAGCAGCTCCGGGACAGGGGTCTCACCCCTCCACTTT
J: TRBJ1-1; size: NA; V: TRBV11-1; D: NA; CDR3: CASSPEGGHMNTEAFF; DNA: TGTGCCAGCAGCCCCGAGGGGGGACACATGAACACTGAAGCTTTCTTT
J: TRBJ2-3; size: NA; V: TRBV5-4; D: NA; CDR3: CASSLIKDSSDTQYF; DNA: TGTGCCAGCAGCTTGATTAAGGACTCCTCAGATACGCAGTATTTT
J: TRBJ2-1; size: NA; V: TRBV14; D: NA; CDR3: CASSLLAGTVYNEQFF; DNA: TGTGCCAGCAGCCTCCTGGCTGGGACGGTATACAATGAGCAGTTCTTC